These 17 T cell receptor beta chains were sequenced from one sample in a study of blood T cell repertoires in COVID-19. Repertoires were generated with immunoSEQ multiplex PCR, while TCRdb's copy carries only in-frame clones and drops some. The sample lists approximately 170,000 clones, around 80% occurring once. Sequenced: PBMCs or T cells enriched from blood (not recorded which). The receptors were sampled from a woman aged 70 to 79 in a cohort exposed to, infected with or recovered from COVID-19 (not recorded which).

This clone was counted a few times. V and J are TRBV11-2 and TRBJ1-1, with D uncertain. Between the trimmed V and J ends, which lost 5 bases and 9 bases, there was a span of 22 bases. This CDR3 is built from 15 residues. Germline V gene sequence: CDR1 SGHAT, CDR2 FQNNGV. CDR3 nucleotide sequence: TGTGCCAGCAGCCTCAATCCGGGTTATGTGCTGAAAGCTTTCTTT. This codes for CASSLNPGYVLKAFF.

The V gene is TRBV7-9, the J gene TRBJ1-1; 9 bases fit TRBD1. The CDR3 spans 12 residues. The germline V gene has CDR1 SEHNR and CDR2 FQNEAQ (reference sequence). J gave up 13 bases and V 8 bases, and 11 bases lay outside the gene matches. The CDR3 region has the DNA TGTGCCAGCTCGACAGGGGGGGGCTTGGGTTTCTTT. It yields the protein CASSTGGGLGFF. Combining the CDR3 with reference TRBV7-9 and TRBJ1-1 gives the whole variable domain DTGVSQNPRHKITKRGQNVTFRCDPISEHNRLYWYRQTLGQGPEFLTYFQNEAQLEKSRLLSDRFSAERPKGSFSTLEIQRTEQGDSAMYLCASSTGGGLGFFGQGTRLTVV.

The chain joins TRBV7-2 to TRBJ2-7; a weak D match, TRBD2 (7 bases). Germline V gives CDR1 SGHTA, CDR2 FQGNSA. This CDR3 contains 15 residues. Trimming took off 4 bases at V and 4 bases at J, with 17 bases between the two ends. CDR3 amino acids: CASSSGGQRLYEQYF. The CDR3 DNA reads TGTGCCAGCAGCTCGGGGGGACAAAGATTATACGAGCAGTACTTC.

The chain joins TRBV18 to TRBJ2-7; the match to TRBD1 covers 8 bases. After removal of 1 base from V and 1 base from J, the junction contained 0 bases not matched to a gene. CDR3 length: 14 amino acids. Per the germline V gene, CDR1 is KGHSH and CDR2 is LQKENI. The CDR3 loop reads CASSPRTGSYEQYF. Written as DNA, the CDR3 is TGTGCCAGCTCACCACGGACAGGGTCCTACGAGCAGTACTTC.

This sequence joins TRBV4-2 and TRBJ2-5, with 7 bases identical to TRBD1. The J segment lost 5 bases and the V segment lost 1 base, leaving 7 bases of the junction unmatched. The CDR3 runs to 15 residues. Germline values: CDR1 LGHNA, CDR2 YNFKEQ. CDR3 DNA: TGTGCCAGCAGCCAAGGTACAGGGGAATGGGAGACCCAGTACTTC. This gives the protein CASSQGTGEWETQYF.

The chain is built from TRBV7-9 and TRBJ1-6, with D perhaps matching TRBD1 (6 bases). V lost 8 bases and J 8 bases, leaving 16 bases between the germline ends. Germline CDR1 reads SEHNR; CDR2 reads FQNEAQ (reference sequence). The CDR3 length is 14 residues. The CDR3, as DNA: TGTGCCAGCCTCGGTGGGGGCTCTGATTCACCCCTCCACTTT. It encodes CASLGGGSDSPLHF.

The rearrangement uses TRBV7-2 and TRBJ2-7, with TRBD1 identical over 7 bases. V gave up 3 bases and J gave up 3 bases; unmatched junction bases: 5. The CDR3 spans 14 residues. Looked up from germline, CDR1 is SGHTA and CDR2 is FQGNSA. The CDR3 DNA is TGTGCCAGCAGCTTCCCCAACAGGGGCTACGAGCAGTACTTC. This gives the protein CASSFPNRGYEQYF.

This clone was detected only once. CDR3 residues: CASSWSASEETQYF. The CDR3 coding sequence is TGTGCCAGCAGCTGGTCGGCTAGCGAGGAGACCCAGTACTTC. The rearrangement links TRBV11-3 to TRBJ2-5, with D perhaps TRBD2 (6 bases). CDR3 length: 14 amino acids. Trimming removed 4 bases from V and 5 bases from J, with 14 bases in between. Germline V gives CDR1 SGHNT, CDR2 YENEEA.

This clone is a singleton in its sample. This chain joins TRBV18 and TRBJ2-7, with TRBD1 matching over 7 bases. From germline, CDR1 is KGHSH and CDR2 LQKENI. The CDR3 has 16 amino acids. V shed 3 bases, J shed 3 bases, and the junction held 11 bases outside the gene matches. CDR3 DNA: TGTGCCAGCTCACCCCCGGGACCCCACAGGGGCTACGAGCAGTACTTC. It is translated as CASSPPGPHRGYEQYF. Full variable domain (rest looked up from reference TRBV18 and TRBJ2-7): NAGVMQNPRHLVRRRGQEARLRCSPMKGHSHVYWYRQLPEEGLKFMVYLQKENIIDESGMPKERFSAEFPKEGPSILRIQQVVRGDSAAYFCASSPPGPHRGYEQYFGPGTRLTVT.

The rearrangement uses TRBV28 and TRBJ1-2; 12 bases line up with TRBD1. V lost 5 bases, J lost 4 bases, and 5 bases stayed unmatched. The germline gives CDR1 MDHEN, CDR2 SYDVKM. The CDR3 has 15 residues. The chain's CDR3 is CASSPPGQGAYGYTF. The CDR3 DNA is TGTGCCAGCAGTCCCCCGGGACAGGGGGCCTATGGCTACACCTTC.

The chain is built from TRBV11-1 and TRBJ2-5, with D possibly being TRBD2 (6 bases). The CDR3 is made up of 16 amino acids. With 1 base removed from V and 4 bases from J, the gap between germline ends came to 16 bases. CDR1 and CDR2 (germline): SGHAT, FQDESV (reference sequence). The CDR3 DNA reads TGTGCCAGCAGCTTAGATCTGGGGGGTTCCGGAGAGACCCAGTACTTC. Its translation: CASSLDLGGSGETQYF.

This sequence joins TRBV6-5 and TRBJ2-7, with 7 bases that match TRBD1. From germline, CDR1 is MNHEY and CDR2 SVGAGI. The V segment lost 7 bases and the J segment 3 bases; nucleotides outside the gene matches: 9. The CDR3 has 14 residues. The CDR3: CASTTATGNYEQYF. The DNA of the CDR3 is TGTGCCAGCACCACAGCGACAGGGAACTACGAGCAGTACTTC.

This sequence joins TRBV2 and TRBJ2-5; tentative D call: TRBD1 (5 bases). Trimming took off 6 bases at V and 2 bases at J, with 10 bases between the two ends. The CDR3 extends over 13 amino acids. Germline loops: CDR1 SNHLY, CDR2 FYNNEI. CDR3 sequence (DNA): TGTGCCAGCAGACGGACACCACAAGAGACCCAGTACTTC. Protein sequence: CASRRTPQETQYF.

This clone was detected only once. The chain carries TRBV10-2 and TRBJ1-5; D perhaps matches TRBD1 (6 bases). The CDR3 totals 16 residues. Trimming removed 2 bases at V and 6 bases at J, with 17 bases between. Germline CDR1 WSHSY, CDR2 SAAADI. As DNA, the CDR3 is TGCGCCAGCAGTGAGCCACGACAGGCGGTGAGTCAGCCCCAGCATTTT. Amino acid sequence: CASSEPRQAVSQPQHF.

Remarks on this clone: Possible read error: a much larger clone is one base away. Other DNA sequences within the sample encode an identical CDR3. CDR3 region: CSAQGEAEKLFF. The CDR3 bases are TGCAGCGCACAAGGGGAGGCTGAAAAACTGTTTTTT. The genes are TRBV29-1 and TRBJ1-4; D possibly corresponds to TRBD1 (5 bases). The germline V and J ends were trimmed by 7 bases and 7 bases, with 13 bases remaining between them. This CDR3 is 12 amino acids long. Germline CDR1 reads SQVTM; CDR2 reads ANQGSEA.

This chain uses TRBV3-1 (or the pseudogene TRBV3-2) with TRBJ2-3; TRBD2 matches at 12 bases. Germline V lookup: CDR1 LGHDT, CDR2 YNNKEL (reference sequence). J lost 5 bases, V lost 0 bases, and 6 bases had no gene match. The CDR3 consists of 17 residues. CDR3 in amino acids: CASSQDPLAGGVDTQYF. The DNA for the CDR3 is TGTGCCAGCAGCCAAGACCCACTAGCGGGAGGAGTAGATACGCAGTATTTT.

The chain has TRBV28 and TRBJ1-2; D gene uncertain. CDR3 length: 14 amino acids. V was shortened by 2 bases and J by 4 bases, with 11 bases between the two germline ends. Germline CDR1 is MDHEN and CDR2 is SYDVKM. CDR3 in amino acids: CASSLAPNIYGYTF. The CDR3 bases are TGTGCCAGCAGTTTAGCCCCCAACATCTATGGCTACACCTTC.